Included here is one T cell receptor (beta chain) sequence, with context. Its antigen is unidentified. The data originate from a study of cytotoxic CD8 clonotypes in ibrutinib-treated CLL. As for the study in general: Averaging across samples gave roughly 250,000 productive templates and tens of thousands of productive rearrangements. Regarding the study as a whole: Public clonotypes were uncommon and contracted or stayed stable on treatment. Patients had baseline clonality above age-matched healthy donors, and this clonality moved with circulating CD8+ T-cell counts.

Depth targeted 1 in 200,000 to 1 in 1 million T cells, averaging around 9.5x coverage per clonotype. Repertoires were generated with immunoSEQ multiplex PCR, while TCRdb's copy carries only in-frame clones and drops some. This sample yields about 17,000 clones, of which 81% are seen a single time; about a sixth belongs to the top ten. Unmatched junction bases numbered 3, after V lost 3 bases and J lost 2 bases. Germline-derived CDR1 and CDR2 are SGDLS and YYNGEE. The CDR3 runs 14 residues. The sequence was obtained from a human donor with chronic lymphocytic leukemia. The J gene is TRBJ2-3, the V gene TRBV9, with 7 positions matching TRBD2. The sequenced sample was PBMCs, obtained before ibrutinib treatment. Written as DNA, the CDR3 is TGTGCCAGCAGCGACCTAGCGGTCACAGATACGCAGTATTTT. Translated, it gives CASSDLAVTDTQYF. The entire variable domain, with the rest obtained from reference TRBV9 and TRBJ2-3, is as follows: DSGVTQTPKHLITATGQRVTLRCSPRSGDLSVYWYQQSLDQGLQFLIQYYNGEERAKGNILERFSAQQFPDLHSELNLSSLELGDSALYFCASSDLAVTDTQYFGPGTRLTVL.